This T cell receptor (beta chain) appears in the sequencing data of a study of post-analysis software for immune sequencing data. General study points: A significant reduction in normalized Chao1 diversity was observed in multiple sclerosis patients versus controls. Under F measure analysis, samples from one preparation batch co-clustered strongly. A handful of TRBV segments, including TRBV5-6, TRBV5-1 and TRBV20-1, were more frequent in patients than controls.

cDNA libraries for TCR beta contained unique molecular identifiers. In TCRdb, the PCR reads were re-called with MiXCR into one record per CDR3 protein. The sample lists roughly 540,000 distinct CDR3 sequences, under 40% occurring once. In this sample, this clonotype turned up a few times. Its antigen is undetermined. Germline is not matched at one junction end, which may reflect a read error. Germline CDR1 reads SGHRS; CDR2 reads YFSETQ. The CDR3 is made up of 15 amino acids. This clonotype was obtained from a girl aged 2-17 years with multiple sclerosis. The gene calls are TRBV5-1 and TRBJ2-5, with D perhaps TRBD1 (5 bases). The sequencing sample was made of blood. Here the CDR3 DNA reads TGCGCCAGCAGCTCAACCGCGACCGGACAAGAGACTCAGTACTTC. It yields the protein CASSSTATGQETQYF.